These T cell receptor beta chains were read from a single sample in a study of T cell repertoires in cytomegalovirus infection. No antigen has been assigned to these receptors. TCRdb itself ran the reads through MiXCR, one entry per CDR3 protein. The table lists 450,000 to 600,000 distinct CDR3 sequences, under 55% of them singletons. The sequences come from cultured PBMCs, collected from culture after CMV antigen stimulation. The receptor source for this set is a human donor in good health (CMV status not recorded). Some clones in this sample may be carry-over from other donors' samples. CDR3s include the opening cysteine and the closing phenylalanine or tryptophan. D genes are given only for firm matches. Clone size is stated in some rows and not others, as once, few, many or a class when expanded.

>few|TRBV12-3/TRBV12-4|-|TRBJ1-1
TGTGCCAGCAACCCGGGGGGGGGCAATCCCGCTGAAGCTTTCTTT
CASNPGGGNPAEAFF
>-|TRBV6-1|-|TRBJ1-4
TGTGCCAGCAGGCGGCTAGATAATGAAAAACTGTTTTTT
CASRRLDNEKLFF
>few|TRBV7-4|-|TRBJ1-4
TGTGCCAGCAGAGGGGGAGGGGCTAATGAAAAACTGTTTTTT
CASRGGGANEKLFF
>-|TRBV7-2|-|TRBJ1-5
TGTGCCAGCAGCATAAACCTTGGGTCGGATCAGCCCCAGCATTTT
CASSINLGSDQPQHF
>-|TRBV6-1|-|TRBJ2-7
TGTGCCAGCAGCTCGAACATATTAGAGTATGAGCAGTACTTC
CASSSNILEYEQYF
>-|TRBV7-2|TRBD2|TRBJ2-2
TGTGCCAGCAGCCCCCGGGAGGGGAGAACCGGGGAGCTGTTTTTT
CASSPREGRTGELFF
>-|TRBV29-1|-|TRBJ2-1
TGCAGCGTCTCAAGGGGGAGGATCTACAATGAGCAGTTCTTC
CSVSRGRIYNEQFF
>many|TRBV7-8|-|TRBJ2-3
TGTGCCAGCAGCGCCGTGGGCACAGATACGCAGTATTTT
CASSAVGTDTQYF
>-|TRBV20-1|-|TRBJ2-3
TGCAGTGCATCGTCCCCGAACACGCAGTATTTT
CSASSPNTQYF
>-|TRBV11-2|-|TRBJ2-7
TGTGCCAGCAGCTTAGTTGTGCCTCGACTCTCCTACGAGCAGTACTTC
CASSLVVPRLSYEQYF
>-|TRBV2|-|TRBJ2-7
TGTGCCAGCAGTGAAGTTCGCTGGGAGCAGTACTTC
CASSEVRWEQYF
>-|TRBV7-8|-|TRBJ2-2
TGTGCCAGCAGCCCTAGACATAGCGATGCCGGGGAGCTGTTTTTT
CASSPRHSDAGELFF
>-|TRBV7-6|-|TRBJ1-5
TGTGCCAGCAGCTTATGGGGGGGCAGGGGAGGCAATCAGCCCCAGCATTTT
CASSLWGGRGGNQPQHF
>-|TRBV7-9|-|TRBJ1-1
TGTGCCAGCAGCCCACCACAGGGATCGGAAGCTTTCTTT
CASSPPQGSEAFF
>-|TRBV12-3/TRBV12-4|TRBD2|TRBJ2-1
TGTGCCAGCAGTTTCAAGCGGGAAATCGGTGAGCAGTTCTTC
CASSFKREIGEQFF
>few|TRBV7-2|-|TRBJ2-7
TGTGCCAGCAGCCACTCTTTTAGGGAGCAGTACTTC
CASSHSFREQYF
>few|TRBV6-1|-|TRBJ2-3
TGTGCCAGCAGTGAATTTTACAGCACAGATACGCAGTATTTT
CASSEFYSTDTQYF
>-|TRBV4-1|TRBD2|TRBJ2-1
TGCGCCAGCAGCCAAGGGACTAGCGCAAACAATGAGCAGTTCTTC
CASSQGTSANNEQFF
>-|TRBV2|-|TRBJ2-1
TGTGCCAGCTTGGGGGGGGGGCCTAATGAGCAGTTCTTC
CASLGGGPNEQFF
>-|TRBV7-2|TRBD1|TRBJ1-5
TGTGCCAGCACCCCAGACAGGGGGGAACCCCAGCATTTT
CASTPDRGEPQHF
>few|TRBV7-9|-|TRBJ2-3
TGTGCCAGCCAGGGGGGCTCGGCAGATACGCAGTATTTT
CASQGGSADTQYF
>-|TRBV19|TRBD2|TRBJ2-3
TGTGCCAGTAGCCCCGGGAGGATCCCTGAGCAGTATTTT
CASSPGRIPEQYF
>-|TRBV30|TRBD2|TRBJ2-1
TGTGCCTGGAGCGGACTAGCGGAGTCAAATGAGCAGTTCTTC
CAWSGLAESNEQFF
>-|TRBV10-2|-|TRBJ2-5
TGCGCCAGCAATACAGGGTTAATGGAGACCCAGTACTTC
CASNTGLMETQYF
>-|TRBV20-1|-|TRBJ2-7
TGCAGTGCTAGGGGCCCCCTAGGACAACAACCTCACGAGCAGTACTTC
CSARGPLGQQPHEQYF
>-|TRBV6-2/TRBV6-3|-|TRBJ2-1
TGTGCCAGCATCCCAGGGACAAGCTCCTACAATGAGCAGTTCTTC
CASIPGTSSYNEQFF
>many|TRBV7-2|-|TRBJ1-2
TGTGCCAGCAGCTTAGCAGTTGGAAACCGCTATGGCTACACCTTC
CASSLAVGNRYGYTF
>-|TRBV5-1|-|TRBJ1-1
TGCGCCAGCAGCTTGAACGGGATGAACACTGAAGCTTTCTTT
CASSLNGMNTEAFF
>many|TRBV7-2|-|TRBJ1-2
TGTGCCAGCATCAATATTCGGGGGGGGACAAAAGGGGTTTATGGCTACACCTTC
CASINIRGGTKGVYGYTF
>-|TRBV7-2|TRBD2|TRBJ2-7
TGTGCCAGCAGCTCACTAGCGGGAGGGTCCTACGAGCAGTACTTC
CASSSLAGGSYEQYF
>few|TRBV7-2|-|TRBJ1-5
TGTGCCAGCAGCTCGGGGGACGTTTCCAATCAGCCCCAGCATTTT
CASSSGDVSNQPQHF
>-|TRBV6-1|-|TRBJ1-5
TGTGCCAGCAGTGAACCCCAGGGCAATCAGCCCCAGCATTTT
CASSEPQGNQPQHF
>few|TRBV7-8|TRBD2|TRBJ2-7
TGTGAAGCATTGGCGGGAGGGCCGGACGAGCAGTACTTC
CEALAGGPDEQYF
>-|TRBV7-2|-|TRBJ2-5
TGTGCCAGCAGCTTAGCTTCACAGGGGGGGGTTGGGGAGACCCAGTACTTC
CASSLASQGGVGETQYF
>few|TRBV7-2|-|TRBJ2-7
TGTGCCAGCAGCCACCCATTCGTCGAGCAGTACTTC
CASSHPFVEQYF
>few|TRBV6-2/TRBV6-3|-|TRBJ1-1
TGTGCCAGCAGTCTACGACGGAACACTGAAGCTTTCTTT
CASSLRRNTEAFF
>-|TRBV2|-|TRBJ2-3
TGTGCCAGGATCCCGGACAGGGAGGGAACAGATACGCAGTATTTT
CARIPDREGTDTQYF
>few|TRBV7-9|TRBD2|TRBJ2-1
TGTGCCAGCACCCTAGCGGGGGCCATTAGGAATGAGCAGTTCTTC
CASTLAGAIRNEQFF
>-|TRBV15|-|TRBJ1-1
TGTGCCACCAGCAGAGATCGCGCTCGGGTAAACACTGAAGCTTTCTTT
CATSRDRARVNTEAFF
>few|TRBV12-3/TRBV12-4|-|TRBJ2-3
TGTGCCAGCAGAGGCGTACCGGCAGATACGCAGTATTTT
CASRGVPADTQYF
>-|TRBV20-1|-|TRBJ1-4
TGCAGTGCTAGGTCAGACTCCTCAATGCGGACTAATGAAAAACTGTTTTTT
CSARSDSSMRTNEKLFF
>-|TRBV19|-|TRBJ2-1
TGTGCCAGTAGTATTTCCCTCGATGAGCAGTTCTTC
CASSISLDEQFF
>-|TRBV6-1|-|TRBJ1-6
TGTGCCAGCAGAGCTCAGGGCTTACCTTCACCCCTCCACTTT
CASRAQGLPSPLHF
>few|TRBV7-2|TRBD2|TRBJ2-3
TGTGCCAGCAGCCCGGGACTAGCGCGGCTGCGGCAGTATTTT
CASSPGLARLRQYF
>-|TRBV7-2|-|TRBJ2-6
TGTGCCAGCGAACCAGGGGCTGGGGCCAACGTCCTGACTTTC
CASEPGAGANVLTF
>-|TRBV25-1|TRBD1|TRBJ1-2
TGTGCCAGCACCGAGGGGGACAGGATCCTCGGTAGCTACACCTTC
CASTEGDRILGSYTF
>-|TRBV2|TRBD1|TRBJ2-1
TGTGCCAGCAGTGAATCCAGGACAGGGGCCTACAATGAGCAGTTCTTC
CASSESRTGAYNEQFF
>once|TRBV7-2|-|TRBJ2-7
TGTGCCAGCAGCTGGGAGGGGGGCGAGCAGTACTTC
CASSWEGGEQYF
>few|TRBV15|TRBD1|TRBJ1-1
TGTGCCACCAGCAGAAACCCGACAGGGGGGAACACTGAAGCTTTCTTT
CATSRNPTGGNTEAFF